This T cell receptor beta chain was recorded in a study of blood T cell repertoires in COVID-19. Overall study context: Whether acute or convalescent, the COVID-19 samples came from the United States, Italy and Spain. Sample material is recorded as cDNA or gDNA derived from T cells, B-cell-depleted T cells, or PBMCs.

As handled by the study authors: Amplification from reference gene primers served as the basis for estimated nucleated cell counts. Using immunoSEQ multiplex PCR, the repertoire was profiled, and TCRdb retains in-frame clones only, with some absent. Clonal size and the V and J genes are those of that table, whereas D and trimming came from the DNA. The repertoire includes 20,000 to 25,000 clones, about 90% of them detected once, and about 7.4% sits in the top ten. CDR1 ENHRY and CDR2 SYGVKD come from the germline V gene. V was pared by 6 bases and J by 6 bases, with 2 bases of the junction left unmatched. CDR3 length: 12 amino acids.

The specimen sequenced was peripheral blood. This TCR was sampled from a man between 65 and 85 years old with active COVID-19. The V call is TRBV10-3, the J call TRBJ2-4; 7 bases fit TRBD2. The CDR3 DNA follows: TGTGCCATCAGCCCGGGGGGAAACATTCAGTACTTC. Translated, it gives CAISPGGNIQYF.